Listed here are 25 T cell receptor beta chains from one sample, sequenced in a study of T cell changes during pregnancy in multiple sclerosis. Assay: immunoSEQ multiplex PCR; the TCRdb copy retains only in-frame clones and omits some. Counted here are 40,000 to 60,000 clones, under 90% occurring once; the ten biggest clones make up around 1.6%. This specimen consisted of peripheral blood, obtained in the first trimester of pregnancy. These receptors came from a female donor in good health, enrolled as a control in a pregnancy study.

The chain recombines TRBV9 with TRBJ2-5; possibly TRBD1 for D (5 bases). The CDR3 contains 16 residues. Germline lookup yields CDR1 SGDLS and CDR2 YYNGEE. Trimming removed 0 bases at V and 1 base at J, with 13 bases between. The CDR3 DNA reads as TGTGCCAGCAGCGTAGCTTTCGGACACCTCCAAGAGACCCAGTACTTC. As protein: CASSVAFGHLQETQYF.

V gene TRBV27 combines with J gene TRBJ2-1; 7 positions match TRBD2. The CDR3 contains 15 residues. J was trimmed by 5 bases and V by 0 bases; bases with no gene match: 4. CDR1 is MNHEY, CDR2 SMNVEV, per germline (reference sequence). The CDR3 nucleotides read TGTGCCAGCAGTTTATCGGGGACTACTAACAATGAGCAGTTCTTC. Protein product: CASSLSGTTNNEQFF.

This chain uses TRBV7-3 with TRBJ2-6, with unresolved D. The V end lost 1 base, the J end lost 1 base, and 8 bases lay between the germline ends. Germline V lookup: CDR1 SGHTA, CDR2 FQGTGA. The CDR3 spans 16 residues. This CDR3 is CASSLNRLSGANVLTF. The CDR3, as DNA: TGTGCCAGCAGCTTAAACCGACTTTCTGGGGCCAACGTCCTGACTTTC.

This clone appeared once. V and J are TRBV11-3 and TRBJ2-1; D perhaps matches TRBD2 (6 bases). Germline loops: CDR1 SGHNT, CDR2 YENEEA. Trimming shortened V by 2 bases and J by 8 bases, and 13 bases separated the two germline ends. This CDR3 has 14 amino acids. CDR3 sequence reads: CASSLRGSSDEQFF. The CDR3, as DNA: TGTGCCAGCAGCTTACGGGGGAGTTCCGATGAGCAGTTCTTC.

V and J are TRBV13 and TRBJ2-7; D gene uncertain. The germline CDR1 and CDR2 sequences are PRHDT and FYEKMQ (reference sequence). This CDR3 contains 13 residues. V lost 5 bases and J lost 0, with 8 bases in between. CDR3 nucleotides: TGTGCCAGCAGCAAAGCGAGCTCCTACGAGCAGTACTTC. Residues: CASSKASSYEQYF.

The chain links TRBV9 to TRBJ2-7, with 9 bases identical to TRBD2. Germline assignment: CDR1 SGDLS and CDR2 YYNGEE. This CDR3 has 16 amino acids. Trimming cost V 4 bases and J 5 bases; bases outside gene matches: 13. The CDR3 sequence: CASSSRTSATANEQYF. CDR3 DNA: TGTGCCAGCAGCTCGCGGACTAGCGCGACCGCCAACGAGCAGTACTTC.

This sequence joins TRBV14 and TRBJ2-7; the match to TRBD2 covers 8 bases. CDR1 and CDR2 (germline): SGHDN, FVKESK. Germline trimming cut 0 bases from V and 2 bases from J; bases unmatched to any gene: 3. This CDR3 comprises 15 residues. The CDR3 reads CASSQDVAGTYEQYF. The CDR3 DNA follows: TGTGCCAGCAGCCAAGATGTAGCGGGGACCTACGAGCAGTACTTC.

The chain uses TRBV30 and TRBJ1-5; weak D call: TRBD1 (6 bases). Deletions cut 4 bases from V and 7 bases from J, with 17 bases between. The CDR3 runs 14 residues. Per the germline V gene, CDR1 is GTSNPN and CDR2 is SVGIG (reference sequence). Here the CDR3 reads CAWTRSAGDQPQHF. Here the CDR3 DNA reads TGTGCCTGGACACGATCGGCAGGGGACCAGCCCCAGCATTTT.

The genes are TRBV11-1 and TRBJ1-1; D not resolved. V shed 8 bases and J shed 1 base, with 5 bases lying between them. Per the germline V gene, CDR1 is SGHAT and CDR2 is FQDESV (reference sequence). There are 11 residues in the CDR3. CDR3 region: CASHGNTEAFF. In DNA form, the CDR3 reads TGTGCCAGCCACGGGAACACTGAAGCTTTCTTT.

The chain employs TRBV7-8 and TRBJ2-7, with D possibly matching TRBD1 (6 bases). Trimming took 5 bases from V and 6 from J, leaving 20 bases between them. Germline-derived CDR1 and CDR2 are SGHVS and FQNEAQ. CDR3 length: 15 amino acids. This CDR3 reads CASSIRQDPNGEQYF. DNA for the CDR3: TGTGCCAGCAGCATCAGACAGGATCCGAACGGCGAGCAGTACTTC.

The chain carries TRBV28 and TRBJ1-2; no reliable D call. The CDR3 sequence is 15 residues long. The V and J ends lost 4 bases and 4 bases respectively, with 16 bases between them. Germline CDR1 MDHEN, CDR2 SYDVKM. CDR3 bases: TGTGCCAGCAGTTCCCGAGGTGAATTTGGCTATGGCTACACCTTC. Translating it yields CASSSRGEFGYGYTF.

J is TRBJ1-6 and V is TRBV5-1; 11 bases agree with TRBD1. Trimming cost V 3 bases and J 10 bases; bases outside gene matches: 6. Germline lookup yields CDR1 SGHRS and CDR2 YFSETQ. The CDR3 has 15 amino acids. Here the CDR3 DNA reads TGCGCCAGCAGCTCAAGGACAGGGGGCGAGTCACCCCTCCACTTT. The encoded protein is CASSSRTGGESPLHF. Together with reference TRBV5-1 and TRBJ1-6, the CDR3 gives the full variable domain: KAGVTQTPRYLIKTRGQQVTLSCSPISGHRSVSWYQQTPGQGLQFLFEYFSETQRNKGNFPGRFSGRQFSNSRSEMNVSTLELGDSALYLCASSSRTGGESPLHFGNGTRLTVT.

The V call is TRBV6-5, the J call TRBJ1-3, with a tentative D call TRBD1 (5 bases). Trimming removed 2 bases at V and 1 base at J, with 6 bases between. The germline V gene encodes CDR1 MNHEY and CDR2 SVGAGI. CDR3 length: 14 residues. CDR3 sequence reads: CASSYGGSGNTIYF. CDR3 coding DNA: TGTGCCAGCAGTTACGGGGGGTCTGGAAACACCATATATTTT.

This clone was recorded a few times. The chain joins TRBV7-9 to TRBJ1-2, with D possibly TRBD1 on 5 matching bases. Germline CDR1 reads SEHNR; CDR2 reads FQNEAQ (reference sequence). This CDR3 region has 13 residues. V gave up 2 bases and J gave up 4 bases, with 8 bases separating them. The CDR3 reads CASSLIGGYGYTF. The CDR3 DNA reads TGTGCCAGCAGCTTAATCGGGGGCTATGGCTACACCTTC.

This chain links TRBV2 with TRBJ2-2, with D possibly TRBD1 on 6 matching bases. The length of the CDR3 is 14 residues. In germline, CDR1 is SNHLY, CDR2 FYNNEI. V lost 6 bases to trimming and J lost 3 bases, with 11 bases between them. For the CDR3, the DNA is TGTGCCAGCAGGGCAGGGGTTCACACCGGGGAGCTGTTTTTT. Protein: CASRAGVHTGELFF.

The chain joins TRBV4-3 to TRBJ1-4; possible D gene TRBD1, 6 bases. CDR1 and CDR2 from the germline V gene are LGHNA and YSLEER. V lost 0 bases to trimming and J lost 8 bases, with 22 bases between them. CDR3 length: 18 residues. The CDR3 reads CASSQESFRGTLGEKLFF. The CDR3 DNA follows: TGCGCCAGCAGCCAAGAATCTTTTAGGGGGACCCTGGGGGAAAAACTGTTTTTT.

In its sample, this clone was seen a few times. V usage is TRBV18 and J usage is TRBJ1-2; D might be TRBD1 (5 bases). Trimming shortened V by 6 bases and J by 3 bases, and 14 bases separated the two germline ends. The CDR3 runs 14 residues. The germline gives CDR1 KGHSH, CDR2 LQKENI. CDR3 in amino acids: CASSRSGRDYGYTF. The CDR3, as DNA: TGTGCCAGCTCCCGTTCAGGCAGGGACTATGGCTACACCTTC.

The gene calls are TRBV28 and TRBJ1-5; no clear D gene. The V end lost 0 bases, the J end lost 1 base, and 4 bases lay between the germline ends. The CDR3 totals 14 residues. CDR1 and CDR2 (germline): MDHEN, SYDVKM. The CDR3 sequence is CASSLWGSNQPQHF. Here the CDR3 DNA reads TGTGCCAGCAGTTTATGGGGCAGCAATCAGCCCCAGCATTTT.

This chain uses TRBV5-1 with TRBJ1-1; no clear D. The germline CDR1 and CDR2 sequences are SGHRS and YFSETQ. The V and J ends lost 0 bases and 2 bases respectively, with 8 bases between them. CDR3 length: 14 amino acids. CDR3 sequence reads: CASSLAGGNTEAFF. DNA for the CDR3: TGCGCCAGCAGCTTGGCTGGTGGCAACACTGAAGCTTTCTTT.

The rearrangement uses TRBV28 and TRBJ1-2; the D gene is possibly TRBD1 (5 bases). CDR1 MDHEN and CDR2 SYDVKM come from the germline V gene. The length of the CDR3 is 14 residues. Deletions cut 2 bases from V and 0 bases from J, with 7 bases between. Here the CDR3 reads CASSLGGANYGYTF. DNA for the CDR3: TGTGCCAGCAGTTTAGGGGGGGCTAACTATGGCTACACCTTC.

J is TRBJ2-3 and V is TRBV6-1, with 10 bases fitting TRBD2. The CDR3 has 15 residues. Germline assignment: CDR1 MNHNS and CDR2 SASEGT. Losses at the gene ends were 4 bases for V and 4 bases for J; bases not matched to a gene: 5. The CDR3 nucleotides are TGTGCCAGCAGTGCCTCTAGCGGGGGAGCAGATACGCAGTATTTT. This sequence encodes CASSASSGGADTQYF.

This clone was counted between two and nine times. This chain connects TRBV5-1 to TRBJ1-2, with 7 nucleotides matching TRBD1. Trimming took 0 bases from V and 8 from J; bases not matched to a gene: 7. Germline V gene sequence: CDR1 SGHRS, CDR2 YFSETQ. The CDR3 totals 14 residues. This CDR3 reads CASSLDRGGGGYTF. The CDR3, as DNA: TGCGCCAGCAGCTTGGACAGGGGAGGCGGGGGCTACACCTTC.

This clone was found a few times. This chain links TRBV7-6 with TRBJ1-3, with D unresolved. The CDR3 totals 16 residues. Deletions cut 6 bases from V and 0 bases from J, with 15 bases between. Per germline, CDR1 SGHVS and CDR2 FNYEAQ. The CDR3 loop is CASRVSRGSSGNTIYF. CDR3 nucleotide sequence: TGTGCCAGCAGGGTTTCCCGGGGATCCTCTGGAAACACCATATATTTT.

This clone was seen a few times. The J gene is TRBJ2-5, the V gene TRBV5-6; D uncertain. CDR1 and CDR2 (germline): SGHDT, YYEEEE. This CDR3 has 13 residues. The ends were cut back, 9 bases at V and 2 bases at J, with 14 bases in the middle. This CDR3 reads CATKKGEQETQYF. In nucleotides, the CDR3 is TGTGCCACCAAGAAAGGAGAACAAGAGACCCAGTACTTC.

The rearrangement links TRBV28 to TRBJ1-1; 7 bases fit TRBD1. Per the germline V gene, CDR1 is MDHEN and CDR2 is SYDVKM. The CDR3 has 13 residues. The J segment lost 0 bases and the V segment lost 6 bases, leaving 1 base of the junction unmatched. For the CDR3, the DNA is TGTGCCAGCAGAGACAGGGTGAACACTGAAGCTTTCTTT. It translates to CASRDRVNTEAFF.